Following are 27 T cell receptor beta chains from one sample sequenced in a study of post-analysis software for immune sequencing data. Sequencing libraries made from TCR beta cDNA carried unique molecular identifiers. From the PCR reads, TCRdb called clonotypes with MiXCR, one entry per CDR3 protein. The table has 150,000 to 200,000 distinct CDR3 sequences, roughly 35% seen once. The sample consisted of blood, taken after autologous hematopoietic stem cell transplantation. Every receptor here comes from a girl between 5 and 17 years old with multiple sclerosis.

This sequence joins TRBV29-1 and TRBJ2-7; D gene unclear. From germline, CDR1 is SQVTM and CDR2 ANQGSEA. V gave up 4 bases and J gave up 3 bases, with 7 bases separating them. CDR3 length: 11 residues. DNA of the CDR3: TGCAGCGTTGGGGCCTACTACGAGCAGTACTTC. It translates to CSVGAYYEQYF.

The chain employs TRBV4-2 and TRBJ2-5, with TRBD1 matching 8 bases. TRBJ2-7 explains the end of the DNA better; the J call may be wrong. From germline, CDR1 is LGHNA and CDR2 YNFKEQ. The CDR3 totals 14 residues. The CDR3 sequence: CASSQVGQGDEQYF. The CDR3 DNA reads TGTGCCAGCAGCCAGGTTGGACAGGGCGACGAGCAGTACTTC.

This clonotype was counted between two and nine times. The genes are TRBV6-1 and TRBJ2-1, with 9 bases fitting TRBD1. The CDR3 extends over 15 amino acids. CDR1 is MNHNS and CDR2 is SASEGT in the germline V gene. The V segment lost 5 bases and the J segment 2 bases; nucleotides outside the gene matches: 4. CDR3 coding DNA: TGTGCCAGCAGTCGGGACAGGGTAGCCTACAATGAGCAGTTCTTC. As protein: CASSRDRVAYNEQFF.

The rearrangement links TRBV6-1 to TRBJ1-2; weak D call: TRBD1 (5 bases). The CDR3 is 17 amino acids. The V and J ends lost 5 bases and 0 bases respectively, with 19 bases between them. In germline, CDR1 is MNHNS, CDR2 SASEGT. The CDR3 loop reads CASSRSGGTSANYGYTF. The CDR3 bases are TGTGCCAGCAGTCGATCGGGTGGGACTTCAGCTAACTATGGCTACACCTTC.

This clonotype was observed a handful of times. V gene TRBV6-2 or TRBV6-3 combines with J gene TRBJ2-3; D is ambiguous. The CDR3 extends over 11 amino acids. V lost 6 bases to trimming and J lost 8 bases, with 9 bases between them. Germline lookup yields CDR1 MNHEY and CDR2 SVGEGT. The CDR3: CASSPGSTQYF. In DNA, the CDR3 is TGTGCCAGCAGCCCCGGGTCTACGCAGTATTTT.

This clonotype showed up many times. This sequence joins TRBV15 and TRBJ2-3; a weak D match, TRBD1 (6 bases). V gave up 5 bases and J gave up 0 bases, with 9 bases separating them. This CDR3 spans 14 amino acids. Germline V gene data show CDR1 as LNHNV and CDR2 as YYDKDF (reference sequence). The CDR3 nucleotides are TGTGCCACCAGCCATGACAGGAGCACAGATACGCAGTATTTT. It is translated as CATSHDRSTDTQYF.

This clonotype came up a few times. V usage is TRBV12-3 or TRBV12-4 and J usage is TRBJ2-7, with D possibly matching TRBD2 (6 bases). Trimming stripped 0 bases from V and 6 bases from J, with 9 bases between. The CDR3 has 13 amino acids. CDR3: CASSLAGSSEQYF. The CDR3 DNA sequence: TGTGCCAGCAGTTTAGCCGGGAGCTCCGAGCAGTACTTC.

Concerning this clonotype: This clone may be a read error of a much larger clone one base away. The chain is built from TRBV12-3 or TRBV12-4 and TRBJ2-1; D is ambiguous. CDR3 length: 13 residues. V dropped 2 bases and J dropped 8 bases, with 10 bases sitting between them. CDR3 in DNA: TGTGCCAGCAGTTTATCGCGGAACGATGAGCAGTTCTTC. It yields the protein CASSLSRNDEQFF.

This clonotype was seen at least ten times. The chain uses TRBV6-6 and TRBJ2-7; D might be TRBD2 (6 bases). The CDR3 spans 16 residues. Trimming removed 6 bases at V and 2 bases at J, with 20 bases between. The V gene's germline CDR1 is MNHNY and CDR2 SVGAGI (reference sequence). This CDR3 is CASSTLGTPDTYEQYF. The CDR3 nucleotides are TGTGCCAGCAGCACCCTAGGGACTCCAGACACCTACGAGCAGTACTTC.

In regard to this clonotype: Its ends do not fully match the called genes, so a read error is possible. The V and J genes are TRBV18 and TRBJ2-7, with D maybe TRBD1 (6 bases). Germline loops: CDR1 KGHSH, CDR2 LQKENI. The CDR3 runs to 14 residues. Written as DNA, the CDR3 is TGTGCCAGCTCACCTCGGGACACCTCCAACGAGCAGTACTTC. Residues: CASSPRDTSNEQYF.

The CDR3 DNA reads as TGCAGTGCTAGAGGCGTTCTGGAGACCCAGTACTTC. Amino acids: CSARGVLETQYF. V usage is TRBV20-1 and J usage is TRBJ2-7; no definite D call. The DNA end is a closer match to TRBJ2-5, so the J assignment may be wrong. The V gene's germline CDR1 is DFQATT and CDR2 SNEGSKA (reference sequence). This CDR3 has 12 amino acids.

This clonotype was detected ten times or more. The V and J genes are TRBV6-6 and TRBJ1-2; no firm D call. This CDR3 has 13 residues. The V end was cut by 7 bases, the J end by 4 bases, with 13 bases between. The V gene's germline CDR1 is MNHNY and CDR2 SVGAGI (reference sequence). Here the CDR3 DNA reads TGTGCCAGCACGCCCGGCAGTTTCTATGGCTACACCTTC. Its translation: CASTPGSFYGYTF.

V gene TRBV10-3 combines with J gene TRBJ2-7; 8 positions agree with TRBD1. V dropped 3 bases and J dropped 7; count of bases not matched to a gene: 17. CDR3 length: 17 residues. Per the germline V gene, CDR1 is ENHRY and CDR2 is SYGVKD. The CDR3 spells CAISEGLWTGLYNEQYF. CDR3 nucleotide sequence: TGTGCCATCAGTGAAGGTCTCTGGACAGGGCTTTACAATGAGCAGTACTTC.

The V gene is TRBV9, the J gene TRBJ2-1; D is unclear. Germline CDR1 reads SGDLS; CDR2 reads YYNGEE. Between the trimmed V and J ends, which lost 3 bases and 6 bases, there was a span of 4 bases. This CDR3 is 11 amino acids long. CDR3 in DNA: TGTGCCAGCAGCGGGAGCAATGAGCAGTTCTTC. This sequence encodes CASSGSNEQFF.

The J gene is TRBJ2-1, the V gene TRBV7-3; D is unresolved. CDR1 is SGHTA and CDR2 is FQGTGA in the germline V gene. This CDR3 comprises 13 residues. Trimming shortened V by 5 bases and J by 4 bases, and 9 bases separated the two germline ends. The CDR3 DNA is TGTGCCAGCAGCACCGGCCCTTACAATGAGCAGTTCTTC. Protein product: CASSTGPYNEQFF. Supplemented by reference TRBV7-3 and TRBJ2-1, the full variable domain reads GAGVSQTPSNKVTEKGKYVELRCDPISGHTALYWYRQSLGQGPEFLIYFQGTGAADDSGLPNDRFFAVRPEGSVSTLKIQRTERGDSAVYLCASSTGPYNEQFFGPGTRLTVL.

This clonotype was seen a few times. The chain joins TRBV6-5 to TRBJ1-1; 10 bases align to TRBD1. The germline gives CDR1 MNHEY, CDR2 SVGAGI. V lost 6 bases, J lost 4 bases, and 5 bases stayed unmatched. This CDR3 has 14 amino acids. The CDR3 spells CASRRQGAITEAFF. The CDR3 bases are TGTGCCAGCAGGAGACAGGGGGCGATCACTGAAGCTTTCTTT.

The chain carries TRBV6-2 or TRBV6-3 and TRBJ2-1; 7 bases align to TRBD2. The CDR3 is 13 residues long. Germline trimming cut 8 bases from V and 2 bases from J; bases unmatched to any gene: 3. CDR1 MNHEY and CDR2 SVGEGT come from the germline V gene. The CDR3 here is CASGLAAYNEQFF. CDR3 DNA sequence: TGTGCCAGCGGCCTAGCGGCCTACAATGAGCAGTTCTTC.

Of note for this clonotype: A read error may produce the germline difference seen at one junction end. This chain joins TRBV12-3 or TRBV12-4 and TRBJ2-3; 8 bases align to TRBD2. There are 15 residues in the CDR3. CDR3 sequence (DNA): TGTGCCAGCAGAAGCGGGAGAGTGAGCACAGATGCGCAGTATTTT. Translated, it gives CASRSGRVSTDAQYF.

The chain joins TRBV7-9 to TRBJ1-6; D ambiguous. Germline CDR1 is SEHNR and CDR2 is FQNEAQ (reference sequence). V lost 1 base, J lost 9 bases, and 10 bases lay in between. This CDR3 is built from 14 residues. Here the CDR3 reads CASSLVSQSSPLHF. The CDR3 DNA sequence: TGTGCCAGCAGCTTAGTTAGTCAGAGTTCACCCCTCCACTTT.

This clonotype was seen a few times. The rearrangement joins TRBV2 to TRBJ2-1; the match to TRBD2 covers 10 bases. In germline, CDR1 is SNHLY, CDR2 FYNNEI. The J segment lost 7 bases and the V segment lost 4 bases, leaving 4 bases of the junction unmatched. The CDR3 runs to 14 residues. The DNA of the CDR3 is TGTGCCAGCAGTGGACTAGCGGGTTGGAATGAGCAGTTCTTC. Amino acids: CASSGLAGWNEQFF. Variable domain in full (rest from reference TRBV2 and TRBJ2-1): EPEVTQTPSHQVTQMGQEVILRCVPISNHLYFYWYRQILGQKVEFLVSFYNNEISEKSEIFDDQFSVERPDGSNFTLKIRSTKLEDSAMYFCASSGLAGWNEQFFGPGTRLTVL.

This clonotype was observed a few times. The chain is built from TRBV5-1 and TRBJ2-3, with a weak D call TRBD1 (6 bases). Germline CDR1 reads SGHRS; CDR2 reads YFSETQ. Trimming left V 6 bases short and J 0 bases short, with 14 bases between. This CDR3 has 15 amino acids. The CDR3 DNA sequence: TGCGCCAGCAACCACGACAGGCCTAGCACAGATACGCAGTATTTT. Translated: CASNHDRPSTDTQYF.

The chain joins TRBV5-1 to TRBJ1-2, with D unclear. V was shortened by 0 bases and J by 5 bases, with 8 bases between the two germline ends. The CDR3 length is 13 residues. The germline V gene encodes CDR1 SGHRS and CDR2 YFSETQ. CDR3 nucleotides: TGCGCCAGCAGCTTGGGTCAGGTTTATGGCTACACCTTC. Protein sequence: CASSLGQVYGYTF.

CDR3 in DNA: TGTGCCAGCAGTTACGCCGGTGGGCAGGGGAACAAGGGCTACACCTTC. This gives the protein CASSYAGGQGNKGYTF. The genes are TRBV6-5 and TRBJ1-2; D might be TRBD1 (6 bases). CDR3 length: 16 amino acids. Between the trimmed V and J ends, which lost 2 bases and 8 bases, there was a span of 21 bases. Germline lookup yields CDR1 MNHEY and CDR2 SVGAGI.

This chain links TRBV7-9 with TRBJ2-1; D is possibly TRBD2 (6 bases). Trimming left V 1 base short and J 8 bases short, with 12 bases between. This CDR3 region has 14 residues. Looked up from germline, CDR1 is SEHNR and CDR2 is FQNEAQ (reference sequence). The CDR3 DNA reads TGTGCCAGCAGCTTAGTTGGCGGGATTGATGAGCAGTTCTTC. Residues: CASSLVGGIDEQFF.

The chain joins TRBV5-1 to TRBJ2-1, with 9 bases lining up with TRBD2. V shed 0 bases and J 4 bases; nucleotides not matched to a gene: 5. Germline V gene sequence: CDR1 SGHRS, CDR2 YFSETQ. The length of the CDR3 is 16 residues. CDR3 residues: CASSLEASGMYNEQFF. CDR3 nucleotides: TGCGCCAGCAGCTTGGAGGCTAGCGGGATGTACAATGAGCAGTTCTTC.

This sequence joins TRBV14 and TRBJ2-5; the D is unclear. The CDR3 runs 12 residues. CDR1 and CDR2 from the germline V gene are SGHDN and FVKESK. V was clipped by 9 bases and J by 5 bases, with 13 bases between them. Here the CDR3 DNA reads TGTGCCAGAAACACTTGCAGGGAGACCCAGTACTTC. It specifies CARNTCRETQYF. The complete variable domain, with remaining parts taken from reference TRBV14 and TRBJ2-5, reads EAGVTQFPSHSVIEKGQTVTLRCDPISGHDNLYWYRRVMGKEIKFLLHFVKESKQDESGMPNNRFLAERTGGTYSTLKVQPAELEDSGVYFCARNTCRETQYFGPGTRLLVL.

This clonotype was seen many times. CDR3 in DNA: TGCGCCAGCAGCTTGGTTTCCGGACGGGGGTACCAAGAGACCCAGTACTTC. It translates to CASSLVSGRGYQETQYF. The J gene is TRBJ2-5, the V gene TRBV5-1; TRBD2 is a possible D gene (6 bases). Germline CDR1 reads SGHRS; CDR2 reads YFSETQ. The CDR3 totals 17 residues. Trimming removed 0 bases at V and 0 bases at J, with 15 bases between.